These 10 T cell receptor beta chains were all obtained from the same sample, sequenced in a study of blood T cells in healthy people across ages. With a J-beta primer mix and a sample-barcoded 5' primer, a second PCR ran about 6 to 11 cycles. MiXCR, applied by TCRdb to the 5' RACE reads, yields one record per CDR3 protein. The sample gives about 680,000 distinct CDR3 sequences, more than 40% of which show up once; approximately 32% is in the top ten. Specimen: blood. All receptors come from a woman aged 55-70 years in good health.

The rearrangement uses TRBV6-1 and TRBJ2-7; 11 bases fit TRBD1. The CDR3 has 15 amino acids. Per the germline V gene, CDR1 is MNHNS and CDR2 is SASEGT. V shed 6 bases, J shed 1 base, and the junction held 5 bases outside the gene matches. The CDR3 coding sequence is TGTGCCAGCAGAGCCGGGACAGGGGGTTCCTACGAGCAGTACTTC. This translates into CASRAGTGGSYEQYF.

The V call is TRBV27, the J call TRBJ1-5, with TRBD1 identical over 8 bases. V trimming: 4 bases; J trimming: 4 bases; junction bases outside the gene matches: 6. This CDR3 has 15 amino acids. Germline V CDR1 and CDR2: MNHEY, SMNVEV (reference sequence). The CDR3 here is CASSWGTGLNQPQHF. In nucleotides, the CDR3 is TGTGCCAGCAGTTGGGGGACAGGATTAAATCAGCCCCAGCATTTT.

Only one count was recorded for this clonotype. The chain is built from TRBV18 and TRBJ1-4; TRBD1 is a possible D gene (5 bases). Germline V gene data show CDR1 as KGHSH and CDR2 as LQKENI. This CDR3 has 14 residues. Trimming removed 0 bases from V and 8 bases from J, with 10 bases in between. The DNA of the CDR3 is TGTGCCAGCTCACCACCCTCATCAGGGGAAAAACTGTTTTTT. It is translated as CASSPPSSGEKLFF.

The chain has TRBV2 and TRBJ2-1; tentatively, D is TRBD1 or TRBD2 (5 bases each). V was trimmed by 9 bases and J by 1 base, leaving 16 bases between them. The germline V gene has CDR1 SNHLY and CDR2 FYNNEI. The CDR3 totals 15 residues. In DNA form, the CDR3 reads TGTGCCAGTCACGGGGCGTTCTTGTCCTACAATGAGCAGTTCTTC. Its protein product is CASHGAFLSYNEQFF.

The rearrangement links TRBV5-1 to TRBJ2-2, with D hard to call. Deletions cut 4 bases from V and 3 bases from J, with 16 bases between. The length of the CDR3 is 16 residues. The germline gives CDR1 SGHRS, CDR2 YFSETQ. This chain's CDR3 is CASSPYAETDTGELFF. CDR3 coding DNA: TGCGCCAGCAGCCCATACGCCGAGACGGACACCGGGGAGCTGTTTTTT. Full variable domain (rest looked up from reference TRBV5-1 and TRBJ2-2): KAGVTQTPRYLIKTRGQQVTLSCSPISGHRSVSWYQQTPGQGLQFLFEYFSETQRNKGNFPGRFSGRQFSNSRSEMNVSTLELGDSALYLCASSPYAETDTGELFFGEGSRLTVL.

This sequence joins TRBV6-6 and TRBJ2-1; tentative D call: TRBD2 (6 bases). This CDR3 has 16 residues. Germline values: CDR1 MNHNY, CDR2 SVGAGI (reference sequence). The V end was cut by 0 bases, the J end by 2 bases, with 11 bases between. Here the CDR3 reads CASSYSIAEPYNEQFF. The CDR3, as DNA: TGTGCCAGCAGTTACTCGATAGCGGAACCCTACAATGAGCAGTTCTTC.

The chain employs TRBV4-3 and TRBJ1-2; no reliable D call. Germline V lookup: CDR1 LGHNA, CDR2 YSLEER. V was cut by 1 base and J by 8 bases, with 11 bases left in between. The CDR3 has 13 residues. CDR3 protein: CASSQATSLGYTF. CDR3 nucleotides: TGCGCCAGCAGCCAAGCTACAAGTTTGGGCTACACCTTC.

The chain uses TRBV15 and TRBJ1-4, with D tentatively TRBD1 (6 bases). The CDR3 is 16 amino acids. Trimming removed 2 bases at V and 2 bases at J, with 12 bases between. Germline CDR1 is LNHNV and CDR2 is YYDKDF (reference sequence). This chain's CDR3 is CATSRRQGITNEKLFF. The CDR3 DNA reads TGTGCCACCAGCAGAAGGCAGGGGATCACTAATGAAAAACTGTTTTTT.

This clonotype showed up just a few times. The chain uses TRBV7-2 and TRBJ2-5; 13 bases agree with TRBD2. Germline CDR1 is SGHTA and CDR2 is FQGNSA. This CDR3 spans 15 amino acids. The V segment lost 5 bases and the J segment 5 bases; nucleotides outside the gene matches: 5. CDR3 sequence: CASSPRTSGSETQYF. CDR3 bases: TGTGCCAGCAGCCCACGGACTAGCGGGAGTGAGACCCAGTACTTC.

This clonotype was detected only a few times. This chain links TRBV28 with TRBJ2-1; TRBD2 matches at 10 bases. The J call could be wrong; TRBJ2-7 is a better fit for the DNA end. Germline V gives CDR1 MDHEN, CDR2 SYDVKM. The CDR3 is 16 residues long. The CDR3 loop reads CASSLVGTSVYNEQYF. DNA of the CDR3: TGTGCCAGCAGTTTAGTAGGGACTAGCGTATACAATGAGCAGTACTTC.